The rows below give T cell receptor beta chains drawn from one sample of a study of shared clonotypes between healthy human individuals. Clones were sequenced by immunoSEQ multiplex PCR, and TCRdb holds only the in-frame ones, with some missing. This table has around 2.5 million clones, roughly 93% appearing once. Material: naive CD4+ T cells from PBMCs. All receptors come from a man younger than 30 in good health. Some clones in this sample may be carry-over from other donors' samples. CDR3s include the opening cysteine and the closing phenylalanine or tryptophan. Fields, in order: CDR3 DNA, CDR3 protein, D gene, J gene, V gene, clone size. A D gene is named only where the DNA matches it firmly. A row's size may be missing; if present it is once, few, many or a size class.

CDR3 DNA: TGTGCCAGCAGACGACCCCTCAGCGGGGAGACCCAGTACTTC
CDR3 protein: CASRRPLSGETQYF
D gene: NA
J gene: TRBJ2-5
V gene: TRBV11-2
clone size: NA

CDR3 DNA: TGCAGCGTTGCGCGTCCTTCCTACAATGAGCAGTTCTTC
CDR3 protein: CSVARPSYNEQFF
D gene: NA
J gene: TRBJ2-1
V gene: TRBV29-1
clone size: once

CDR3 DNA: TGTGCCAGCAGCCAATCTAAGGGTCTAAGCAATCAGCCCCAGCATTTT
CDR3 protein: CASSQSKGLSNQPQHF
D gene: NA
J gene: TRBJ1-5
V gene: TRBV16
clone size: NA

CDR3 DNA: TGTGCCAGCAGTCCTCGTTATTCTAGCGTCGTCACAGATACGCAGTATTTT
CDR3 protein: CASSPRYSSVVTDTQYF
D gene: NA
J gene: TRBJ2-3
V gene: TRBV7-2
clone size: NA

CDR3 DNA: TGCAGCGGAGGGGACAGGGTAAACACCGGGGAGCTGTTTTTT
CDR3 protein: CSGGDRVNTGELFF
D gene: TRBD1
J gene: TRBJ2-2
V gene: TRBV29-1
clone size: NA

CDR3 DNA: TGCAGCGGGGCGAGACTAGCGGGAGTCCCCTACAATGAGCAGTTCTTC
CDR3 protein: CSGARLAGVPYNEQFF
D gene: TRBD2
J gene: TRBJ2-1
V gene: TRBV29-1
clone size: NA

CDR3 DNA: TGTGCCAGCGCTCGGGACAGCGCGCCCAATCAGCCCCAGCATTTT
CDR3 protein: CASARDSAPNQPQHF
D gene: TRBD1
J gene: TRBJ1-5
V gene: TRBV7-8
clone size: NA

CDR3 DNA: TGTGCCAGCAGAACTAGCGGGAGTGCCCACGAGCAGTACTTC
CDR3 protein: CASRTSGSAHEQYF
D gene: TRBD2
J gene: TRBJ2-7
V gene: TRBV2
clone size: NA

CDR3 DNA: TGTGCCAGCCGGACAGGGGAAGATACGCAGTATTTT
CDR3 protein: CASRTGEDTQYF
D gene: TRBD1
J gene: TRBJ2-3
V gene: TRBV7-9
clone size: NA

CDR3 DNA: TGTGCCAGCAGTTACCGCGGGCCTAGCTCCTACAATGAGCAGTTCTTC
CDR3 protein: CASSYRGPSSYNEQFF
D gene: NA
J gene: TRBJ2-1
V gene: TRBV6-5
clone size: NA

CDR3 DNA: TGTGCCAGTAGTAGTCGAGCACCAAGCTCCTACAATGAGCAGTTCTTC
CDR3 protein: CASSSRAPSSYNEQFF
D gene: NA
J gene: TRBJ2-1
V gene: TRBV19
clone size: once

CDR3 DNA: TGCAGCGCAAAACAGGGATCTGGAAACACTGAAGCTTTCTTT
CDR3 protein: CSAKQGSGNTEAFF
D gene: NA
J gene: TRBJ1-1
V gene: TRBV29-1
clone size: NA

CDR3 DNA: TGTGCCAGCAGGCTCCTAGCGGGGGCAGATACGCAGTATTTT
CDR3 protein: CASRLLAGADTQYF
D gene: TRBD2
J gene: TRBJ2-3
V gene: TRBV28
clone size: NA

CDR3 DNA: TGTGCCAGCAGTCTCCTTCGGGCGGGGGTCTACACCTTC
CDR3 protein: CASSLLRAGVYTF
D gene: NA
J gene: TRBJ1-2
V gene: TRBV28
clone size: NA

CDR3 DNA: TGTGCCAGCGCAGACAGGGCGGGCTATGGCTACACCTTC
CDR3 protein: CASADRAGYGYTF
D gene: TRBD1
J gene: TRBJ1-2
V gene: TRBV6-5
clone size: NA

CDR3 DNA: TGTGCCAGCAGCTTAGAGCCAGGGAGAGGCTACACCTTC
CDR3 protein: CASSLEPGRGYTF
D gene: NA
J gene: TRBJ1-2
V gene: TRBV11-2
clone size: NA

CDR3 DNA: TGTGCCAGTACTACCACTTCCCAGGGAGATACGCAGTATTTT
CDR3 protein: CASTTTSQGDTQYF
D gene: NA
J gene: TRBJ2-3
V gene: TRBV19
clone size: NA

CDR3 DNA: TGTGCCAGCAGCTGGGAGACGGGAGGGCCCGGTGAGCAGTTCTTC
CDR3 protein: CASSWETGGPGEQFF
D gene: TRBD2
J gene: TRBJ2-1
V gene: TRBV11-1
clone size: NA

CDR3 DNA: TGTGCCAGCAGCTTGCTTTTAAGGGGGACCCATAACTATGGCTACACCTTC
CDR3 protein: CASSLLLRGTHNYGYTF
D gene: NA
J gene: TRBJ1-2
V gene: TRBV5-6
clone size: NA

CDR3 DNA: TGTGCCAGCAGCCCGGGACTACAAGAGACCCAGTACTTC
CDR3 protein: CASSPGLQETQYF
D gene: TRBD2
J gene: TRBJ2-5
V gene: TRBV5-6
clone size: once

CDR3 DNA: TGTGCCAGCAGTGGAAGGTGGACCCAGTACTTC
CDR3 protein: CASSGRWTQYF
D gene: NA
J gene: TRBJ2-5
V gene: TRBV25-1
clone size: NA

CDR3 DNA: TGTGCCAGCAGTTTAAAGGAGCCCGGGGTAAACATTCAGTACTTC
CDR3 protein: CASSLKEPGVNIQYF
D gene: NA
J gene: TRBJ2-4
V gene: TRBV6-6
clone size: NA

CDR3 DNA: TGTGCCAGCAGCTCGTCCTCCTCTGGGGCCAACGTCCTGACTTTC
CDR3 protein: CASSSSSSGANVLTF
D gene: NA
J gene: TRBJ2-6
V gene: TRBV11-3
clone size: NA

CDR3 DNA: TGTGCCGGAAGGGTCGGACTAAACACAGATACGCAGTATTTT
CDR3 protein: CAGRVGLNTDTQYF
D gene: NA
J gene: TRBJ2-3
V gene: TRBV2
clone size: NA

CDR3 DNA: TGTGCCAGCAGCTTAGGGGGAGGTTCCGGGGTCCAGCATTTT
CDR3 protein: CASSLGGGSGVQHF
D gene: NA
J gene: TRBJ1-5
V gene: TRBV7-9
clone size: NA

CDR3 DNA: TGTGCCAGCAGTCCGCGCACAGGGCTGGGTTTGACTAATGAAAAACTGTTTTTT
CDR3 protein: CASSPRTGLGLTNEKLFF
D gene: NA
J gene: TRBJ1-4
V gene: TRBV27
clone size: NA

CDR3 DNA: TGTGCCAGCAGCTCCACGATAGCGGGAACTGGGGAGCTGTTTTTT
CDR3 protein: CASSSTIAGTGELFF
D gene: TRBD2
J gene: TRBJ2-2
V gene: TRBV11-2
clone size: NA

CDR3 DNA: TGTGCCAGCAGCCGCCGGAGGAATGGAGCCGAAGCTTTCTTT
CDR3 protein: CASSRRRNGAEAFF
D gene: NA
J gene: TRBJ1-1
V gene: TRBV28
clone size: NA

CDR3 DNA: TGTGCCAGCAGCTTGCCGGGGGGGAATGCTTTCTTT
CDR3 protein: CASSLPGGNAFF
D gene: NA
J gene: TRBJ1-1
V gene: TRBV7-9
clone size: NA

CDR3 DNA: TGTGCCAGCAGTGAAGTCCGGCCATCTGGAAACACCATATATTTT
CDR3 protein: CASSEVRPSGNTIYF
D gene: NA
J gene: TRBJ1-3
V gene: TRBV6-1
clone size: NA

CDR3 DNA: TGTGCCAGCAGCTTGGGCGGGAGTAATGAGCAGTTCTTC
CDR3 protein: CASSLGGSNEQFF
D gene: TRBD2
J gene: TRBJ2-1
V gene: TRBV11-3
clone size: NA

CDR3 DNA: TGTGCCAGCAGTTATGGGACAGGGTTGATCGAGCAGTACTTC
CDR3 protein: CASSYGTGLIEQYF
D gene: TRBD1
J gene: TRBJ2-7
V gene: TRBV28
clone size: once

CDR3 DNA: TGTGCCAGCAGCGGAAGTAGCGGGAGTTTCACCTACGAGCAGTACTTC
CDR3 protein: CASSGSSGSFTYEQYF
D gene: TRBD2
J gene: TRBJ2-7
V gene: TRBV9
clone size: NA